The 21 T cell receptor beta chains in this list originate from one sample, sequenced in a study of shared clonotypes between healthy human individuals. Here immunoSEQ multiplex PCR was the method, and the copy in TCRdb shows in-frame clones only, minus some. Of about 770,000 clones in the sample, around 77% were seen once. Material: memory CD4+ T cells sorted from blood. The subset is: CD45RA-negative fraction. Receptors originate from a woman younger than 45 in good health.

V and J are TRBV28 and TRBJ2-1; the match to TRBD2 covers 13 bases. V lost 4 bases and J lost 7; bases outside the gene matches: 16. This CDR3 region has 19 residues. In germline, CDR1 is MDHEN, CDR2 SYDVKM. The CDR3, as DNA: TGTGCCAGCAGTTCGACCATCAAGACGACTAGCGGGAGGTGGAATGAGCAGTTCTTC. Translating gives CASSSTIKTTSGRWNEQFF. Combining the CDR3 with reference TRBV28 and TRBJ2-1 gives the whole variable domain DVKVTQSSRYLVKRTGEKVFLECVQDMDHENMFWYRQDPGLGLRLIYFSYDVKMKEKGDIPEGYSVSREKKERFSLILESASTNQTSMYLCASSSTIKTTSGRWNEQFFGPGTRLTVL.

V gene TRBV30 combines with J gene TRBJ2-7; TRBD2 matches 9 bases. Germline trimming cut 5 bases from V and 3 bases from J; bases unmatched to any gene: 8. This CDR3 is 14 amino acids long. The germline V gene has CDR1 GTSNPN and CDR2 SVGIG (reference sequence). The CDR3 DNA is TGTGCCTGGCGCCCTAGCGGGGCCTTCTACGAGCAGTACTTC. Translating gives CAWRPSGAFYEQYF. Full variable domain (missing parts from reference TRBV30 and TRBJ2-7): SQTIHQWPATLVQPVGSPLSLECTVEGTSNPNLYWYRQAAGRGLQLLFYSVGIGQISSEVPQNLSASRPQDRQFILSSKKLLLSDSGFYLCAWRPSGAFYEQYFGPGTRLTVT.

This chain connects TRBV19 to TRBJ1-1, with unresolved D. Germline V gene sequence: CDR1 LNHDA, CDR2 SQIVND (reference sequence). Trimming left V 6 bases short and J 3 bases short, with 5 bases between. CDR3 length: 11 residues. Here the CDR3 reads CASRGYTEAFF. The DNA for the CDR3 is TGTGCCAGTAGGGGGTACACTGAAGCTTTCTTT.

The chain joins TRBV6-6 to TRBJ1-1; D ambiguous. V was pared by 6 bases and J by 3 bases, with 14 bases between. Germline V gene sequence: CDR1 MNHNY, CDR2 SVGAGI (reference sequence). The CDR3 consists of 14 residues. The CDR3, as DNA: TGTGCCAGCAGACGAAAGATCTCCGACACTGAAGCTTTCTTT. Its translation is CASRRKISDTEAFF.

The CDR3 nucleotides read TGTGCCACCACGGGACAGAACACAGATACGCAGTATTTT. Translation: CATTGQNTDTQYF. V is TRBV6-5 and J is TRBJ2-3; TRBD1 agrees at 7 bases. Germline V gene lookup returns CDR1 MNHEY and CDR2 SVGAGI. CDR3 length equals 13 residues. V trimming: 10 bases; J trimming: 2 bases; junction bases outside the gene matches: 6.

This chain uses TRBV7-2 with TRBJ2-7; possible D gene TRBD2, 6 bases. Germline CDR1 SGHTA, CDR2 FQGNSA. The V gene lost 6 bases and the J gene lost 3 bases, with 15 bases spanning the gap. The CDR3 length is 14 residues. In DNA form, the CDR3 reads TGTGCCAGCAGACCCGACTTCGGGAGCTACGAGCAGTACTTC. It yields the protein CASRPDFGSYEQYF.

The table lists this clone with a count of one. V is TRBV18 and J is TRBJ2-1; the D gene is possibly TRBD2 (6 bases). Between the trimmed V and J ends, which lost 8 bases and 7 bases, there was a span of 12 bases. In germline, CDR1 is KGHSH, CDR2 LQKENI. The CDR3 is 12 amino acids. CDR3 sequence (DNA): TGTGCCAGCACGACCCGGGGGAATGAGCAGTTCTTC. This gives the protein CASTTRGNEQFF.

This clone was seen a handful of times. V usage is TRBV2 and J usage is TRBJ1-5, with D perhaps matching TRBD1 (6 bases). Deletions cut 3 bases from V and 2 bases from J, with 20 bases between. This CDR3 has 18 amino acids. The germline V gene has CDR1 SNHLY and CDR2 FYNNEI. CDR3 sequence: CASSENRAGSMGNQPQHF. The CDR3, as DNA: TGTGCCAGCAGTGAGAACAGGGCGGGGTCGATGGGCAATCAGCCCCAGCATTTT.

The CDR3 DNA reads as TGTGCCAGCAGTGAAAGGACAGGTCGGCGGAACACTGAAGCTTTCTTT. This gives the protein CASSERTGRRNTEAFF. The chain has TRBV6-1 and TRBJ1-1; 7 nucleotides match TRBD1. CDR1 is MNHNS and CDR2 is SASEGT in the germline V gene. The CDR3 sequence is 16 residues long. Germline trimming cut 2 bases from V and 1 base from J; bases unmatched to any gene: 7.

The chain is built from TRBV27 and TRBJ2-2, with D uncertain. V gave up 7 bases and J gave up 0 bases, with 9 bases separating them. Germline V lookup: CDR1 MNHEY, CDR2 SMNVEV (reference sequence). The CDR3 contains 14 residues. The CDR3 nucleotides are TGTGCCAGCAACGAACAGCCGAACACCGGGGAGCTGTTTTTT. It translates to CASNEQPNTGELFF.

The chain has TRBV5-8 and TRBJ2-1; tentatively, D is TRBD1 (6 bases). CDR3 length: 15 amino acids. Trimming removed 1 base at V and 3 bases at J, with 11 bases between. Germline V lookup: CDR1 SGHTS, CDR2 YDEGEE. CDR3 nucleotides: TGTGCCAGCAGCTTGTTCGGACAGTTCTACAATGAGCAGTTCTTC. This gives the protein CASSLFGQFYNEQFF.

This clone was picked up one time. The rearrangement uses TRBV7-9 and TRBJ2-7; weak D call: TRBD1 (7 bases). The CDR3 is 14 residues long. CDR1 SEHNR and CDR2 FQNEAQ come from the germline V gene (reference sequence). V gave up 7 bases and J gave up 5 bases, with 18 bases separating them. CDR3 DNA sequence: TGTGCCAGCACCTCAGGGGGGCAGGTCCACGAGCAGTACTTC. The encoded protein is CASTSGGQVHEQYF.

This chain connects TRBV5-1 to TRBJ2-5; tentatively, D is TRBD1 or TRBD2 (5 bases each). V was cut by 0 bases and J by 1 base, with 10 bases left in between. CDR1 SGHRS and CDR2 YFSETQ come from the germline V gene. The CDR3 spans 15 residues. The CDR3 nucleotides read TGCGCCAGCAGCTTGGCCGGGGCTATCCAAGAGACCCAGTACTTC. This codes for CASSLAGAIQETQYF. The complete variable domain, with remaining parts taken from reference TRBV5-1 and TRBJ2-5, reads KAGVTQTPRYLIKTRGQQVTLSCSPISGHRSVSWYQQTPGQGLQFLFEYFSETQRNKGNFPGRFSGRQFSNSRSEMNVSTLELGDSALYLCASSLAGAIQETQYFGPGTRLLVL.

The rearrangement uses TRBV6-6 and TRBJ1-5; D perhaps matches TRBD1 (5 bases). The CDR3 is made up of 14 amino acids. Germline V gene data show CDR1 as MNHNY and CDR2 as SVGAGI (reference sequence). The germline V and J ends were trimmed by 7 bases and 5 bases, with 15 bases remaining between them. CDR3 bases: TGTGCCAGCAAACAAGACAGTAACCATCAGCCCCAGCATTTT. This translates into CASKQDSNHQPQHF.

The chain employs TRBV4-2 and TRBJ2-1; D remains ambiguous. Between the trimmed V and J ends, which lost 0 bases and 12 bases, there was a span of 15 bases. The CDR3 has 14 residues. Germline V gene data show CDR1 as LGHNA and CDR2 as YNFKEQ. The CDR3 reads CASSQDMSPARQFF. CDR3 sequence (DNA): TGTGCCAGCAGCCAAGATATGTCCCCTGCGCGGCAGTTCTTC.

The rearrangement joins TRBV28 to TRBJ1-5; possible D gene TRBD1, 6 bases. CDR1 and CDR2 (germline): MDHEN, SYDVKM. Trimming cost V 5 bases and J 6 bases, with 11 bases left between them. The length of the CDR3 is 13 residues. In nucleotides, the CDR3 is TGTGCCAGCAGTGGACAGAGGGTTCAGCCCCAGCATTTT. This sequence encodes CASSGQRVQPQHF.

This clone appeared a few times. The gene calls are TRBV30 and TRBJ1-5; a possible D gene is TRBD1 (6 bases). V was pared by 1 base and J by 7 bases, with 11 bases between. There are 13 residues in the CDR3. The germline gives CDR1 GTSNPN, CDR2 SVGIG (reference sequence). In nucleotides, the CDR3 is TGTGCCTGGAGTGCAAGGGGGGACCAGCCCCAGCATTTT. Its translation: CAWSARGDQPQHF.

Remarks on this clone: This may be a read error: a much more frequent sequence differs by one nucleotide. The same CDR3 arises from other DNA sequences in this sample as well. The chain carries TRBV28 and TRBJ1-1, with D possibly being TRBD1 (5 bases). Germline-derived CDR1 and CDR2 are MDHEN and SYDVKM. The CDR3 contains 14 residues. Trimming stripped 9 bases from V and 0 bases from J, with 14 bases between. The CDR3 DNA reads TGTGCCAGTAGTAGAGGGGACTTGAACACTGAAGCTTTCTTT. Translated: CASSRGDLNTEAFF.

The chain links TRBV18 to TRBJ1-1; 9 bases map to TRBD1. V dropped 2 bases and J dropped 10; count of bases not matched to a gene: 5. In germline, CDR1 is KGHSH, CDR2 LQKENI. The CDR3 is made up of 13 amino acids. CDR3 nucleotides: TGTGCCAGCTCACCAGCTGACAGGGGGGGAGCTTTCTTT. It specifies CASSPADRGGAFF.

The gene calls are TRBV19 and TRBJ2-1; TRBD2 matches 10 bases. In germline, CDR1 is LNHDA, CDR2 SQIVND (reference sequence). The CDR3 spans 14 residues. V shed 3 bases and J 7 bases; nucleotides not matched to a gene: 3. In nucleotides, the CDR3 is TGTGCCAGTAGTATCCTAGCGGGAGAGAATGAGCAGTTCTTC. Its translation: CASSILAGENEQFF.

The chain is built from TRBV27 and TRBJ1-1, with 8 bases aligning to TRBD1. CDR3 size: 13 residues. Per the germline V gene, CDR1 is MNHEY and CDR2 is SMNVEV (reference sequence). V was clipped by 5 bases and J by 4 bases; unmatched bases: 3. The CDR3 DNA follows: TGTGCCAGCAGTCTAGGGACAGGCACTGAAGCTTTCTTT. This translates into CASSLGTGTEAFF.